The 7 T cell receptor beta chains below were found in one sample sequenced in a study of shared clonotypes between healthy human individuals (dated by TCRdb to 2020 to 2021). CD8 naive samples were obtained by positive selection for CCR7 among CD45RO-negative cells, yielding a CD45RA+CCR7+ population from which TemRA cells were excluded. Libraries were constructed by the immunoSEQ multiplex PCR assay. Imported from immuneACCESS, the table was reduced by TCRdb to in-frame sequences with V and J called. These copies leave out some clones; in studies compared against another copy, an unresolved V gene accounts for under half, and the cause of the remainder is not known. The sample includes roughly 2 million clones, with about 95% observed a single time. Of the sample, 1.1% falls within the top ten clones. The sequenced sample was naive CD8+ T cells sorted from blood. Reading the label with the study, this specimen's cell subset or site is: CD45RA+CCR7+. The receptor set was obtained from a man aged 18 to 29 in good health.

The genes are TRBV7-9 and TRBJ1-1, with a tentative D call TRBD1 (5 bases). This CDR3 is 13 amino acids long. V lost 5 bases to trimming and J lost 7 bases, with 14 bases between them. The germline V gene encodes CDR1 SEHNR and CDR2 FQNEAQ (reference sequence). The CDR3 here is CASSPGPFDEAFF. The DNA for the CDR3 is TGTGCCAGCAGCCCAGGGCCATTTGATGAAGCTTTCTTT.

In the case of this clone: The same CDR3 arises from other DNA sequences in this sample as well. The rearrangement uses TRBV4-3 and TRBJ2-2, with D unresolved. V lost 0 bases, J lost 2 bases, and 7 bases lay in between. CDR3 size: 15 residues. From germline, CDR1 is LGHNA and CDR2 YSLEER. CDR3 sequence: CASSQDSGNTGELFF. DNA of the CDR3: TGCGCCAGCAGCCAAGACTCCGGAAACACCGGGGAGCTGTTTTTT.

The chain joins TRBV15 to TRBJ2-1, with 11 bases aligning to TRBD2. The V gene's germline CDR1 is LNHNV and CDR2 YYDKDF (reference sequence). Trimming removed 3 bases from V and 6 bases from J; junction bases left unmatched: 7. The length of the CDR3 is 16 residues. CDR3 DNA: TGTGCCACCAGCAGTCTACTAGCGGGAGAGGCCAATGAGCAGTTCTTC. Its protein product is CATSSLLAGEANEQFF.

The chain uses TRBV28 and TRBJ2-7; no clear D. This CDR3 has 14 residues. Germline CDR1 reads MDHEN; CDR2 reads SYDVKM. V was pared by 3 bases and J by 4 bases, with 13 bases between. The CDR3 loop is CASSFRLDGYEQYF. In DNA, the CDR3 is TGTGCCAGCAGTTTCCGTCTGGACGGGTACGAGCAGTACTTC. The entire variable domain, with the rest obtained from reference TRBV28 and TRBJ2-7, is as follows: DVKVTQSSRYLVKRTGEKVFLECVQDMDHENMFWYRQDPGLGLRLIYFSYDVKMKEKGDIPEGYSVSREKKERFSLILESASTNQTSMYLCASSFRLDGYEQYFGPGTRLTVT.

This clone came up once. This chain uses TRBV7-9 with TRBJ1-6; no clear D. Germline values: CDR1 SEHNR, CDR2 FQNEAQ (reference sequence). The CDR3 is made up of 16 amino acids. The V gene lost 3 bases and the J gene lost 1 base, with 10 bases spanning the gap. The CDR3 nucleotides read TGTGCCAGCAGCTTTTGGGATATTTCCTATAATTCACCCCTCCACTTT. Residues: CASSFWDISYNSPLHF.

J is TRBJ2-4 and V is TRBV5-4, with TRBD1 matching 8 bases. CDR1 is SGHNT, CDR2 YYREEE, per germline (reference sequence). This CDR3 contains 12 residues. J lost 9 bases, V lost 4 bases, and 3 bases had no gene match. The CDR3 DNA sequence: TGTGCCAGCAGCCCCGACAGGGGCATTCAGTACTTC. Its protein product is CASSPDRGIQYF.

This clone has only one observation. This same CDR3 is encoded by further DNA sequences in the sample. The CDR3 sequence is CASSLGTGPYTF. The CDR3, as DNA: TGTGCCAGCAGCTTAGGCACAGGGCCCTACACCTTC. This rearrangement joins TRBV7-9 to TRBJ1-2, with a tentative D call TRBD1 (6 bases). The CDR3 is made up of 12 amino acids. Germline CDR1 SEHNR, CDR2 FQNEAQ (reference sequence). Trimming removed 1 base from V and 10 bases from J, with 10 bases in between.